These 21 T cell receptor beta chains were sequenced from one sample in a study of shared clonotypes between healthy human individuals. Only in-frame clones appear in the TCRdb table, and some are missing; sequencing was by immunoSEQ multiplex PCR. The table lists approximately 530,000 clones, 95% to 96% of them singletons, with about 0.059% in the top ten. Material for sequencing was naive CD4+ T cells sorted from blood. Indicated subset: CD45RA+ positively selected. Receptors originate from a woman under 40 in good health.

The CDR3 loop is CARGDTRTDTQYF. As DNA, the CDR3 is TGTGCCAGAGGGGACACTCGCACAGATACGCAGTATTTT. The chain uses TRBV6-6 and TRBJ2-3; a weak D match, TRBD1 (6 bases). Germline V gene data show CDR1 as MNHNY and CDR2 as SVGAGI (reference sequence). The CDR3 sequence is 13 residues long. The V end lost 9 bases, the J end lost 1 base, and 11 bases lay between the germline ends.

This sequence joins TRBV7-8 and TRBJ2-7, with D uncertain. The V end lost 2 bases, the J end lost 3 bases, and 17 bases lay between the germline ends. The CDR3 loop spans 16 amino acids. CDR1 SGHVS and CDR2 FQNEAQ come from the germline V gene. CDR3 in amino acids: CASSLFAWGTNYEQYF. The CDR3 DNA sequence: TGTGCCAGCAGCTTATTCGCGTGGGGAACCAACTACGAGCAGTACTTC.

V is TRBV19 and J is TRBJ2-5; TRBD2 might be the D (7 bases). The germline V and J ends were trimmed by 6 bases and 7 bases, with 21 bases remaining between them. Per the germline V gene, CDR1 is LNHDA and CDR2 is SQIVND (reference sequence). The length of the CDR3 is 15 residues. The CDR3 region is CASRRGGGHQGTQYF. In DNA form, the CDR3 reads TGTGCCAGTAGGCGGGGCGGGGGCCATCAGGGGACCCAGTACTTC. Full variable domain (missing parts from reference TRBV19 and TRBJ2-5): DGGITQSPKYLFRKEGQNVTLSCEQNLNHDAMYWYRQDPGQGLRLIYYSQIVNDFQKGDIAEGYSVSREKKESFPLTVTSAQKNPTAFYLCASRRGGGHQGTQYFGPGTRLLVL.

This clone came up once. The chain couples TRBV5-4 to TRBJ1-2, with 10 positions matching TRBD1. The CDR3 has 15 residues. V gave up 3 bases and J gave up 7 bases; unmatched junction bases: 9. Germline V gene data show CDR1 as SGHNT and CDR2 as YYREEE (reference sequence). The CDR3 is CASSSNRQGASGYTF. In nucleotides, the CDR3 is TGTGCCAGCAGCTCAAATCGACAGGGGGCCAGTGGCTACACCTTC.

The V gene is TRBV11-2, the J gene TRBJ1-5, with D perhaps TRBD1 (6 bases). Looked up from germline, CDR1 is SGHAT and CDR2 is FQNNGV. With 2 bases removed from V and 4 bases from J, the gap between germline ends came to 6 bases. This CDR3 contains 13 residues. The CDR3 region is CASSLQGNQPQHF. Here the CDR3 DNA reads TGTGCCAGCAGCTTACAGGGGAATCAGCCCCAGCATTTT. The full variable domain, with the rest looked up from reference TRBV11-2 and TRBJ1-5, is EAGVAQSPRYKIIEKRQSVAFWCNPISGHATLYWYQQILGQGPKLLIQFQNNGVVDDSQLPKDRFSAERLKGVDSTLKIQPAKLEDSAVYLCASSLQGNQPQHFGDGTRLSIL.

The chain couples TRBV7-2 to TRBJ2-3, with D perhaps matching TRBD1 or TRBD2 (5 bases each). From germline, CDR1 is SGHTA and CDR2 FQGNSA. Trimming removed 0 bases from V and 6 bases from J, with 16 bases in between. The CDR3 length is 16 residues. CDR3 sequence reads: CASSLAWVGRGDTQYF. The DNA of the CDR3 is TGTGCCAGCAGCTTAGCCTGGGTCGGCCGGGGCGATACGCAGTATTTT.

This clone was detected only once. In nucleotides, the CDR3 is TGTGCCAGCAGTACCGAGCGGGAGATCTACAATGAGCAGTTCTTC. Translation gives CASSTEREIYNEQFF. V is TRBV27 and J is TRBJ2-1, with 8 bases aligning to TRBD2. The trim removed 5 bases at V and 3 bases at J, leaving 6 bases unmatched. CDR1 and CDR2 from the germline V gene are MNHEY and SMNVEV (reference sequence). The CDR3 contains 15 residues.

V usage is TRBV18 and J usage is TRBJ2-1; 7 nucleotides line up with TRBD2. Per the germline V gene, CDR1 is KGHSH and CDR2 is LQKENI. The V gene end was trimmed by 3 bases and the J gene end by 15 bases; junction bases not matched to a gene: 8. The CDR3 is made up of 12 amino acids. The CDR3 nucleotides read TGTGCCAGCTCACCCTTTTCGCGGGAGTGGTTCTTC. This translates into CASSPFSREWFF.

J is TRBJ2-2 and V is TRBV6-6; possible D gene TRBD2, 5 bases. The germline V gene has CDR1 MNHNY and CDR2 SVGAGI (reference sequence). The CDR3 has 13 residues. Between the trimmed V and J ends, which lost 7 bases and 4 bases, there was a span of 10 bases. The CDR3 region is CASTSRGTGELFF. CDR3 nucleotide sequence: TGTGCCAGCACGTCTCGGGGCACCGGGGAGCTGTTTTTT.

V is TRBV11-2 and J is TRBJ2-1; tentatively, D is TRBD1 (7 bases). Trimming took 4 bases from V and 3 from J, leaving 22 bases between them. This CDR3 comprises 18 residues. CDR1 SGHAT and CDR2 FQNNGV come from the germline V gene. The CDR3 DNA reads as TGTGCCAGCAGCTCTCGGAAAAACAGGGGCGGGAACTACAATGAGCAGTTCTTC. Its translation: CASSSRKNRGGNYNEQFF.

This clone occurred once. The genes are TRBV28 and TRBJ1-2; 9 nucleotides match TRBD1. The germline gives CDR1 MDHEN, CDR2 SYDVKM. V lost 7 bases, J lost 7 bases, and 10 bases stayed unmatched. The CDR3 length is 14 residues. The CDR3 DNA follows: TGTGCCAGCACCGAGGGACAGGGTACTCGTGGCTACACCTTC. Residues: CASTEGQGTRGYTF.

The chain is built from TRBV5-1 and TRBJ1-2; D is uncertain. Trimming pared 3 bases from V and 8 bases from J, leaving 14 bases between. CDR1 is SGHRS, CDR2 YFSETQ, per germline. This CDR3 is built from 13 residues. The CDR3 loop reads CASSSGPGGGYTF. Written as DNA, the CDR3 is TGCGCCAGCAGCTCCGGACCGGGAGGGGGCTACACCTTC.

V and J are TRBV4-2 and TRBJ2-3; D may be TRBD2 (6 bases). Per the germline V gene, CDR1 is LGHNA and CDR2 is YNFKEQ. The CDR3 loop spans 13 amino acids. Trimming took off 10 bases at V and 2 bases at J, with 13 bases between the two ends. The CDR3 coding sequence is TGTGCCACGAGGGGAGGATCCACAGATACGCAGTATTTT. Translated: CATRGGSTDTQYF.

This chain joins TRBV15 and TRBJ2-7; TRBD1 matches 8 bases. This CDR3 is built from 18 residues. Germline trimming cut 0 bases from V and 5 bases from J; bases unmatched to any gene: 15. CDR1 is LNHNV, CDR2 YYDKDF, per germline (reference sequence). The CDR3 sequence is CATSRDKLAGGVVDEQYF. CDR3 nucleotides: TGTGCCACCAGCAGAGATAAGTTGGCAGGGGGCGTTGTGGACGAGCAGTACTTC.

This sequence joins TRBV5-1 and TRBJ2-7, with TRBD2 identical over 11 bases. Looked up from germline, CDR1 is SGHRS and CDR2 is YFSETQ. Germline trimming cut 4 bases from V and 3 bases from J; bases unmatched to any gene: 3. The CDR3 has 14 amino acids. CDR3 nucleotides: TGCGCCAGCAGCATGACTAGCGGGGACTACGAGCAGTACTTC. This encodes CASSMTSGDYEQYF.

This chain joins TRBV5-1 and TRBJ1-1; TRBD1 might be the D (5 bases). The CDR3 sequence is 13 residues long. Germline assignment: CDR1 SGHRS and CDR2 YFSETQ. V was trimmed by 5 bases and J by 3 bases, leaving 11 bases between them. Here the CDR3 reads CASRGGADTEAFF. The CDR3 DNA is TGCGCCAGCAGGGGAGGGGCAGACACTGAAGCTTTCTTT.

This chain connects TRBV19 to TRBJ2-5; 16 bases agree with TRBD2. Per germline, CDR1 LNHDA and CDR2 SQIVND (reference sequence). Unmatched junction bases numbered 5, after V lost 6 bases and J lost 4 bases. The CDR3 loop spans 16 amino acids. This CDR3 is CASRQGTSGRGETQYF. CDR3 coding DNA: TGTGCCAGTAGGCAGGGGACTAGCGGGAGGGGAGAGACCCAGTACTTC.

The chain carries TRBV5-6 and TRBJ2-6; D may be TRBD1 or TRBD2 (5 bases each). The CDR3 consists of 17 residues. V was trimmed by 5 bases and J by 4 bases, leaving 19 bases between them. Germline CDR1 reads SGHDT; CDR2 reads YYEEEE. CDR3 amino acids: CASRLMGTSGGANVLTF. In DNA form, the CDR3 reads TGTGCCAGCAGGTTGATGGGGACCTCTGGGGGGGCCAACGTCCTGACTTTC.

This clone has just one count. This chain connects TRBV5-8 to TRBJ2-1, with 8 bases lining up with TRBD2. The CDR3 totals 16 residues. V lost 0 bases and J lost 7; bases outside the gene matches: 9. Germline CDR1 SGHTS, CDR2 YDEGEE. The DNA for the CDR3 is TGTGCCAGCAGCTTGGATTATAGCGGGACCAGGAATGAGCAGTTCTTC. This translates into CASSLDYSGTRNEQFF.

J is TRBJ2-7 and V is TRBV19, with TRBD2 matching over 14 bases. The CDR3 length is 21 residues. V lost 3 bases and J lost 0; bases outside the gene matches: 16. The germline gives CDR1 LNHDA, CDR2 SQIVND (reference sequence). CDR3: CASSISGLAGAPSSPSYEQYF. Written as DNA, the CDR3 is TGTGCCAGTAGTATCTCGGGACTAGCGGGAGCCCCTTCATCCCCCTCCTACGAGCAGTACTTC.

V gene TRBV6-5 combines with J gene TRBJ1-2; tentatively, D is TRBD1 (5 bases). The V end was cut by 0 bases, the J end by 1 base, with 6 bases between. In germline, CDR1 is MNHEY, CDR2 SVGAGI. The CDR3 extends over 14 amino acids. The CDR3 nucleotides are TGTGCCAGCAGTTACTCGACAGTTAACTATGGCTACACCTTC. This encodes CASSYSTVNYGYTF.